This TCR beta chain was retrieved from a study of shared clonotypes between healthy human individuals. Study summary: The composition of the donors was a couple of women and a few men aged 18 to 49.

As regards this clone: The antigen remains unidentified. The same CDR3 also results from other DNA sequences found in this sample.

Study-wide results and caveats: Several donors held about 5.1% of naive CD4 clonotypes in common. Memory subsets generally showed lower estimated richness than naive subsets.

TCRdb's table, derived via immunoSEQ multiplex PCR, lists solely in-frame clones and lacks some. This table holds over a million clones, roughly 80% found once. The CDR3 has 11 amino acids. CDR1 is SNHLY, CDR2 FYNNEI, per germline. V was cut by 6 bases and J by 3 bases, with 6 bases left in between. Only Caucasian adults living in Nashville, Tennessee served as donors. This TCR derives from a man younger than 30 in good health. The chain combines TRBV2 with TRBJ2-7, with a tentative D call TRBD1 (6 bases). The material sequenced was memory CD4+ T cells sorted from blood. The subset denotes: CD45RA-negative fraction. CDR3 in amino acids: CASRGGYEQYF. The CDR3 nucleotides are TGTGCCAGCAGAGGGGGCTACGAGCAGTACTTC.